The clone carrying this T cell receptor (beta chain) showed up just a few times. Its antigen is as yet unknown. This entry is derived from a study of T cell repertoires in cytomegalovirus infection. Study conclusions and caveats: Across the ex vivo response, the dominant clonotypes were HLA-C-restricted CMV-specific TCR beta clonotypes.

V lost 1 base, J lost 4 bases, and 7 bases stayed unmatched. The CDR3 is 16 amino acids. Germline CDR1 reads LGHDT; CDR2 reads YNNKEL (reference sequence). Each CDR3 protein gets one entry after TCRdb re-called the reads with MiXCR. The sample consists of hundreds of thousands of distinct CDR3 sequences, 10% to 12% of them appearing once. The V call is TRBV3-1, the J call TRBJ1-2; TRBD1 aligns across 9 bases. The sequenced sample was PBMCs. The sequence came from a human donor in good health (CMV status not recorded). Some clones in this sample may be carry-over from other donors' samples. CDR3 amino acids: CASSQADRGSSYGYTF. Here the CDR3 DNA reads TGTGCCAGCAGCCAAGCGGACAGGGGTTCCTCCTATGGCTACACCTTC.